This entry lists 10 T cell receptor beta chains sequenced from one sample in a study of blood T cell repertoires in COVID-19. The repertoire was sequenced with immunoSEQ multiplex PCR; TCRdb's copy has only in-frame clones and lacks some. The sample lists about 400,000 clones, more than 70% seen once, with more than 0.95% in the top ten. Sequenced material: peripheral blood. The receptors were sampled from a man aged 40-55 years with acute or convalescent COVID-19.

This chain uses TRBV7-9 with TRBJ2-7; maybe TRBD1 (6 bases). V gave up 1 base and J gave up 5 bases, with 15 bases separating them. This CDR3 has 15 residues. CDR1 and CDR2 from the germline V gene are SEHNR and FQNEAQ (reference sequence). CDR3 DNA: TGTGCCAGCAGCTTAGGGCAGGGGACGATCCACGAGCAGTACTTC. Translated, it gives CASSLGQGTIHEQYF.

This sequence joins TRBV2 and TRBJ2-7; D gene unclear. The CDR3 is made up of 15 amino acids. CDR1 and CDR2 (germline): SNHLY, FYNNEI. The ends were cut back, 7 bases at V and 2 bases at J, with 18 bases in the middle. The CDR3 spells CASKLSTEQTYEQYF. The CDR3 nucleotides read TGTGCCAGCAAACTTAGTACAGAGCAAACCTACGAGCAGTACTTC. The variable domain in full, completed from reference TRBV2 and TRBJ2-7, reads EPEVTQTPSHQVTQMGQEVILRCVPISNHLYFYWYRQILGQKVEFLVSFYNNEISEKSEIFDDQFSVERPDGSNFTLKIRSTKLEDSAMYFCASKLSTEQTYEQYFGPGTRLTVT.

The CDR3 DNA reads as TGTGCCAGCAGTTGGGAGGGTCGGCAGTCGAACTATGGCTACACCTTC. This sequence encodes CASSWEGRQSNYGYTF. The chain links TRBV6-5 to TRBJ1-2; no clear D gene. V lost 4 bases, J lost 2 bases, and 17 bases lay in between. The CDR3 has 16 amino acids. Germline CDR1 and CDR2: MNHEY and SVGAGI.

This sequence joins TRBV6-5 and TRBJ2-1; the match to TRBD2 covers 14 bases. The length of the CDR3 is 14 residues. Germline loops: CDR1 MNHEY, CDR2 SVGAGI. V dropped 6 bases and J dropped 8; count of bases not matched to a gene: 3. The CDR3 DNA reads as TGTGCCAGCAGGGGACTAGCGGGAGACTATGAGCAGTTCTTC. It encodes CASRGLAGDYEQFF.

This CDR3 is CAWSGAGGPFQETQYF. DNA of the CDR3: TGTGCCTGGAGTGGTGCAGGGGGACCCTTCCAAGAGACCCAGTACTTC. The chain is built from TRBV30 and TRBJ2-5, with 7 bases matching TRBD1. This CDR3 has 16 residues. From germline, CDR1 is GTSNPN and CDR2 SVGIG (reference sequence). The junction had 9 bases not matched to a gene; V was cut back by 1 base and J by 1 base. The full variable domain, with the rest looked up from reference TRBV30 and TRBJ2-5, is SQTIHQWPATLVQPVGSPLSLECTVEGTSNPNLYWYRQAAGRGLQLLFYSVGIGQISSEVPQNLSASRPQDRQFILSSKKLLLSDSGFYLCAWSGAGGPFQETQYFGPGTRLLVL.

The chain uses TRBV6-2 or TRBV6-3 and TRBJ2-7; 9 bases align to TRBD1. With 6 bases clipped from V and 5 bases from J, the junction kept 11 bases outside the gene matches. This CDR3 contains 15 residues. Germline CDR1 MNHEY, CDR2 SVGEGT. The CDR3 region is CASRPDRGVYNEQYF. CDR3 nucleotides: TGTGCCAGCAGACCTGACAGGGGGGTTTATAACGAGCAGTACTTC.

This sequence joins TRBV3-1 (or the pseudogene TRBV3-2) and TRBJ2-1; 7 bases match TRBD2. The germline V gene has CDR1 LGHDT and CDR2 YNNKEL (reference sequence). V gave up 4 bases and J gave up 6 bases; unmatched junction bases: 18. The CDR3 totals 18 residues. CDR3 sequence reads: CASSPQVSPGLTCNEQFF. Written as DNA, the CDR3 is TGTGCCAGCAGCCCCCAGGTAAGTCCGGGACTAACGTGCAATGAGCAGTTCTTC.

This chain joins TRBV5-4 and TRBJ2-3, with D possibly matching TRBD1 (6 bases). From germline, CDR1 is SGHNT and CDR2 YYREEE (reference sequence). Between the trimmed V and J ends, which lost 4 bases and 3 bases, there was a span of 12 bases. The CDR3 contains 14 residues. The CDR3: CASSIGTPTDTQYF. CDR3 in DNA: TGTGCCAGCAGCATAGGGACACCAACAGATACGCAGTATTTT.

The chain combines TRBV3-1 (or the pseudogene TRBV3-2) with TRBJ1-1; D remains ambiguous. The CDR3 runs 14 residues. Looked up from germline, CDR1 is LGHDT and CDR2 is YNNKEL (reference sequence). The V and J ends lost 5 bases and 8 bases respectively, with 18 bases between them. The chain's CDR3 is CASSSDSWGREAFF. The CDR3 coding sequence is TGTGCCAGCAGCTCGGACTCCTGGGGAAGAGAAGCTTTCTTT.

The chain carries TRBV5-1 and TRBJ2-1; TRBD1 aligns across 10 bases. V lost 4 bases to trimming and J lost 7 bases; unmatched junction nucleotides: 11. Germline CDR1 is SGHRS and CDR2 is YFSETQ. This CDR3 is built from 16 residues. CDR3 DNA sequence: TGCGCCAGCAGCAGTTACCGGGACAGGGGACAGAATGAGCAGTTCTTC. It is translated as CASSSYRDRGQNEQFF. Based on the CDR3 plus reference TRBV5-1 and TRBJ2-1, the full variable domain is KAGVTQTPRYLIKTRGQQVTLSCSPISGHRSVSWYQQTPGQGLQFLFEYFSETQRNKGNFPGRFSGRQFSNSRSEMNVSTLELGDSALYLCASSSYRDRGQNEQFFGPGTRLTVL.